One and the same sample provided the 5 T cell receptor beta chains below, sequenced in a study of memory CD4+ T cells and cytomegalovirus serostatus (dated by TCRdb to the late 2010s). Receptors were amplified or captured by the immunoSEQ multiplex PCR assay. TCRdb limited this immuneACCESS table to in-frame rearrangements with V and J called. A share of clones is missing; checked studies link under half to unresolved V genes, and the rest is unexplained. The sample table records some 95,000 clones; 80% of these occur just once. In total, the top ten clones hold about 4% of the sample. A FACSAria II was used to sort memory CD4+ T cells, defined as single viable CD3+CD4+CD8-CD45RO+ cells. Specimen: memory CD4+ T cells from blood. These receptors originate from an adult in good health and CMV-seropositive.

Details on this clone: Other DNA sequences within the sample encode an identical CDR3. V and J are TRBV19 and TRBJ1-1; 8 nucleotides match TRBD1. V gave up 7 bases and J gave up 4 bases; unmatched junction bases: 14. CDR1 is LNHDA and CDR2 is SQIVND in the germline V gene (reference sequence). The CDR3 extends over 16 amino acids. CDR3 in amino acids: CASTPDRAPSGTEAFF. CDR3 coding DNA: TGTGCCAGTACACCGGACAGGGCGCCTTCGGGCACTGAAGCTTTCTTT.

V and J are TRBV11-2 and TRBJ2-5; D unclear. The V and J ends lost 4 bases and 4 bases respectively, with 10 bases between them. The CDR3 loop spans 13 amino acids. The germline V gene has CDR1 SGHAT and CDR2 FQNNGV. The CDR3 DNA is TGTGCCAGCAGCTCCGCATGGGTAGAGACCCAGTACTTC. Translating gives CASSSAWVETQYF.

The chain links TRBV18 to TRBJ2-7; D might be TRBD2 (6 bases). The CDR3 runs to 15 residues. Germline V gene lookup returns CDR1 KGHSH and CDR2 LQKENI. Trimming removed 3 bases at V and 5 bases at J, with 17 bases between. CDR3 nucleotide sequence: TGTGCCAGCTCACCCGGGGTAGGCGGGACTGACGAGCAGTACTTC. Amino acids: CASSPGVGGTDEQYF.

This clone was recorded once. This sample includes further DNA sequences coding for the same CDR3. CDR3 protein: CASSIRTSDGNEQFF. As DNA, the CDR3 is TGTGCCAGTAGTATTAGGACTAGCGACGGCAATGAGCAGTTCTTC. The chain recombines TRBV19 with TRBJ2-1; 9 bases align to TRBD2. CDR3 length: 15 amino acids. Germline trimming cut 3 bases from V and 6 bases from J; bases unmatched to any gene: 6. Germline V gene data show CDR1 as LNHDA and CDR2 as SQIVND (reference sequence).

This clone was recorded a few times. In DNA form, the CDR3 reads TGTGCCAGCAGTTCCCCCAACGGGAATGAGCAGTTCTTC. Translated, it gives CASSSPNGNEQFF. The gene calls are TRBV28 and TRBJ2-1, with D unresolved. Germline V gene lookup returns CDR1 MDHEN and CDR2 SYDVKM. Trimming took off 4 bases at V and 7 bases at J, with 11 bases between the two ends. This CDR3 has 13 residues. The full variable domain, its missing parts supplied by reference TRBV28 and TRBJ2-1, is DVKVTQSSRYLVKRTGEKVFLECVQDMDHENMFWYRQDPGLGLRLIYFSYDVKMKEKGDIPEGYSVSREKKERFSLILESASTNQTSMYLCASSSPNGNEQFFGPGTRLTVL.